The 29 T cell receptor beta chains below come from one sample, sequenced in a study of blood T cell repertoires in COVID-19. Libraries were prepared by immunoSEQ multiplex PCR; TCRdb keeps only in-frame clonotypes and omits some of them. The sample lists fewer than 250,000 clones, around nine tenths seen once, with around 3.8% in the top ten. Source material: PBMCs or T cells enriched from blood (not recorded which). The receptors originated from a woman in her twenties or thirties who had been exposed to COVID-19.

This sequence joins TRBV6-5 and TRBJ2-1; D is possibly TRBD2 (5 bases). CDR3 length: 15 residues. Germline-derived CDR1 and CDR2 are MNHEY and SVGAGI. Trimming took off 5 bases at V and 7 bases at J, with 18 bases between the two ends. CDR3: CASSKTGLAFNEQFF. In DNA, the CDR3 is TGTGCCAGCAGTAAAACCGGGCTAGCTTTTAATGAGCAGTTCTTC.

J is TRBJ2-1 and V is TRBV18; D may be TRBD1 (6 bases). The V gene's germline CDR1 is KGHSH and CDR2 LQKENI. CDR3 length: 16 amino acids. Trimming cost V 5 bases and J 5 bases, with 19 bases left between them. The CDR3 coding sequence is TGTGCCAGCTCATTGGCTGGACAGCTGCAGAACAATGAGCAGTTCTTC. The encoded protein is CASSLAGQLQNNEQFF.

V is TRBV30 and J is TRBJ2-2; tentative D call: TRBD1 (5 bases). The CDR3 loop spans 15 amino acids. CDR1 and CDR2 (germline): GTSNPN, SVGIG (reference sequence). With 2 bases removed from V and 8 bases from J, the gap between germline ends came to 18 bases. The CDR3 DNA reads TGTGCCTGGAGTCCACACCTAGGGGTGGCTGGGGAGCTGTTTTTT. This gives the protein CAWSPHLGVAGELFF.

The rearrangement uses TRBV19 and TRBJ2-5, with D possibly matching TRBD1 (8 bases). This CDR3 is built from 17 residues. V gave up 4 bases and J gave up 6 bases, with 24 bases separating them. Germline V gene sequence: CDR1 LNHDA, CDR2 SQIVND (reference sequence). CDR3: CASSTGQGGLGLKTQYF. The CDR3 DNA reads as TGTGCCAGTAGTACCGGACAGGGCGGACTAGGTTTAAAGACCCAGTACTTC.

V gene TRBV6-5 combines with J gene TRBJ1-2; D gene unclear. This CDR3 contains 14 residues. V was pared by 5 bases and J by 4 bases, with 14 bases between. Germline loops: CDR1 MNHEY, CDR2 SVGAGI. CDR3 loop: CASSPRLDFYGYTF. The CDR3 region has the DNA TGTGCCAGCAGTCCCCGACTCGACTTCTATGGCTACACCTTC.

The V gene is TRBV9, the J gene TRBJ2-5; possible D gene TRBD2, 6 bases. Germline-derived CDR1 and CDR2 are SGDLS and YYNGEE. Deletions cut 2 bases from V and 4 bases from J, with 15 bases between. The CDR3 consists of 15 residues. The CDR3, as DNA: TGTGCCAGCAGCGTTGTAGCGGCTGGGGCAGAGACCCAGTACTTC. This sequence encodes CASSVVAAGAETQYF.

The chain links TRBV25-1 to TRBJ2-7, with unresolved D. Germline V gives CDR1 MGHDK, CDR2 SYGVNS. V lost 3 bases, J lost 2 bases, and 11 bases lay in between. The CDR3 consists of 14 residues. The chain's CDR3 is CASSDPTAPYEQYF. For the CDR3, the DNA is TGTGCCAGCAGTGATCCAACTGCCCCCTACGAGCAGTACTTC.

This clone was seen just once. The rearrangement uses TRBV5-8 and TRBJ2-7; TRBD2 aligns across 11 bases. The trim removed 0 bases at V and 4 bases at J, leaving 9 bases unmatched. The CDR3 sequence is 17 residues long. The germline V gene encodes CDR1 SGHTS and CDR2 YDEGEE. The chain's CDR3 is CASSLVFGLAGGYEQYF. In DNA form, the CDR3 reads TGTGCCAGCAGCTTGGTGTTCGGCCTAGCGGGAGGTTACGAGCAGTACTTC. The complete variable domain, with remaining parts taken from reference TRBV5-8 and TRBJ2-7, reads EAGVTQSPTHLIKTRGQQATLRCSPISGHTSVYWYQQALGLGLQFLLWYDEGEERNRGNFPPRFSGRQFPNYSSELNVNALELEDSALYLCASSLVFGLAGGYEQYFGPGTRLTVT.

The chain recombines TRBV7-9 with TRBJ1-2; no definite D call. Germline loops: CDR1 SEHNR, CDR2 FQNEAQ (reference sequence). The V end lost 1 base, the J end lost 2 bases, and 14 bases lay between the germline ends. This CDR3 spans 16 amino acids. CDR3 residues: CASSLVRPTGNYGYTF. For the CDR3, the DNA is TGTGCCAGCAGCTTAGTCCGCCCGACTGGGAACTATGGCTACACCTTC.

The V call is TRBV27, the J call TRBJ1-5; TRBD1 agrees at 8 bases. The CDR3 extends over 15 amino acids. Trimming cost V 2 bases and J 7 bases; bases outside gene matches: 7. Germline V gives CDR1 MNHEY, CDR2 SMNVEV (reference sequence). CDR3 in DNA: TGTGCCAGCAGTTTACGGCAGGGGGCGCGGCAGCCCCAGCATTTT. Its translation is CASSLRQGARQPQHF.

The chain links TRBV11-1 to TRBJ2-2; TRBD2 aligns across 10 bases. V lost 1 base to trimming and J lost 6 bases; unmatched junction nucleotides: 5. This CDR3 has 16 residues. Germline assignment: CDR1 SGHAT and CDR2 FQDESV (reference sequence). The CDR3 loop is CASSLVASGSAGELFF. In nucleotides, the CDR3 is TGTGCCAGCAGCTTAGTTGCTAGCGGGAGCGCCGGGGAGCTGTTTTTT.

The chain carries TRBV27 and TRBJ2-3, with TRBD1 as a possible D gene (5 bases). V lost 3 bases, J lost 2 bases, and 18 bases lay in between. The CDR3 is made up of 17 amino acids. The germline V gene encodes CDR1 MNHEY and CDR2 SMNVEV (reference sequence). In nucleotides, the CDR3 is TGTGCCAGCAGTTTTCAGGGAAATTATGGGCCCACAGATACGCAGTATTTT. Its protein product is CASSFQGNYGPTDTQYF.

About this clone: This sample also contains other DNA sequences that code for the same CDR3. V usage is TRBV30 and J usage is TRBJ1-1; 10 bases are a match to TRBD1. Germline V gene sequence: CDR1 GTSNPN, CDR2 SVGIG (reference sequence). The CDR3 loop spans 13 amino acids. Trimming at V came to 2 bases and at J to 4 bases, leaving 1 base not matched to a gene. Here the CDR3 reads CAWSRDRGTEAFF. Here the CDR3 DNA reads TGTGCCTGGAGTCGGGACAGGGGCACTGAAGCTTTCTTT.

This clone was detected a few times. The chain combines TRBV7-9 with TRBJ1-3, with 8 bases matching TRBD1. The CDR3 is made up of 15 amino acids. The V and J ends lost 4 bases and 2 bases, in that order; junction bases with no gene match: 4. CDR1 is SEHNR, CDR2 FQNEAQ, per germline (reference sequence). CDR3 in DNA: TGTGCCAGCAGCTCAGGGGGCAGTGCTGGAAACACCATATATTTT. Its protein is CASSSGGSAGNTIYF.

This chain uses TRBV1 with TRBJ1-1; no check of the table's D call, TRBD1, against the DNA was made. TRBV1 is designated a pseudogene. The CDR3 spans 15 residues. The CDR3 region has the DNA TGCACCAGCAGCCCGCGACAGGGAAGCATCCCTGAAGCTTTCTTT. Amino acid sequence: CTSSPRQGSIPEAFF.

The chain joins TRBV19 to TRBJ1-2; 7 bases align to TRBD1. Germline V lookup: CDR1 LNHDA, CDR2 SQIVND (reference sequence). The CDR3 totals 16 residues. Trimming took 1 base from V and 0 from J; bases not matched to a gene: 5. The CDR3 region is CASSIVGTDSNYGYTF. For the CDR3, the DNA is TGTGCCAGTAGTATAGTCGGGACAGACTCTAACTATGGCTACACCTTC.

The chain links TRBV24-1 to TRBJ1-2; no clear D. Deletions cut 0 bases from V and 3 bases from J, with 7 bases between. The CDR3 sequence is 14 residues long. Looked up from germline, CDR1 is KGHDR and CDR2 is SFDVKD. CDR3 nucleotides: TGTGCCACCAGTGATTTGTGGAGGGACTATGGCTACACCTTC. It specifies CATSDLWRDYGYTF.

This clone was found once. The CDR3 sequence is CASSPGLADSYEQYF. The CDR3 DNA reads as TGTGCCAGCAGCCCCGGACTAGCGGACTCCTACGAGCAGTACTTC. This chain joins TRBV9 and TRBJ2-7, with 10 nucleotides matching TRBD2. Trimming cost V 4 bases and J 0 bases; bases outside gene matches: 4. Per germline, CDR1 SGDLS and CDR2 YYNGEE. The length of the CDR3 is 15 residues.

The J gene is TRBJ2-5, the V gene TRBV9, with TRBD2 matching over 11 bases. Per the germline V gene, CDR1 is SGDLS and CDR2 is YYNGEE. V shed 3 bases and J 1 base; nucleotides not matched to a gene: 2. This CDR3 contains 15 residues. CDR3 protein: CASSGTSGFQETQYF. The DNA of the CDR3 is TGTGCCAGCAGCGGGACTAGCGGGTTCCAAGAGACCCAGTACTTC.

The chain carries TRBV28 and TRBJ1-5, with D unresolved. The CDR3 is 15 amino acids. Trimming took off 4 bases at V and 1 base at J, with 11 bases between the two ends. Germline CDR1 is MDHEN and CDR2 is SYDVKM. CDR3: CASSSAGFSNQPQHF. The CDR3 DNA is TGTGCCAGCAGTTCCGCCGGGTTCAGCAATCAGCCCCAGCATTTT.

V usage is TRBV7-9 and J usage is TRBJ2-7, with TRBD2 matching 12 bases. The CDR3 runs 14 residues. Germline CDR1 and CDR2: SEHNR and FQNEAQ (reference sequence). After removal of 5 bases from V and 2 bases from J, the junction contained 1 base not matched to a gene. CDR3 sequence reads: CASSRLAGAYEQYF. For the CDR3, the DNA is TGTGCCAGCAGCCGACTAGCGGGAGCCTACGAGCAGTACTTC.

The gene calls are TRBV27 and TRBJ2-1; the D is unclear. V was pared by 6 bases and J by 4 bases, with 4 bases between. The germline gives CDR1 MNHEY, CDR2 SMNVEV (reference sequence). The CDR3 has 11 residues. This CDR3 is CASSQYNEQFF. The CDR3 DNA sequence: TGTGCCAGCAGCCAGTACAATGAGCAGTTCTTC.

The CDR3 region is CASSLGRGGFSYEQYF. CDR3 sequence (DNA): TGTGCCAGCAGCTTAGGGCGGGGGGGATTCTCCTACGAGCAGTACTTC. V and J are TRBV11-2 and TRBJ2-7; 9 nucleotides match TRBD2. V shed 1 base and J 0 bases; nucleotides not matched to a gene: 4. The CDR3 has 16 residues. Germline assignment: CDR1 SGHAT and CDR2 FQNNGV. The full variable domain, in which reference TRBV11-2 and TRBJ2-7 provide the parts outside the CDR3, is EAGVAQSPRYKIIEKRQSVAFWCNPISGHATLYWYQQILGQGPKLLIQFQNNGVVDDSQLPKDRFSAERLKGVDSTLKIQPAKLEDSAVYLCASSLGRGGFSYEQYFGPGTRLTVT.

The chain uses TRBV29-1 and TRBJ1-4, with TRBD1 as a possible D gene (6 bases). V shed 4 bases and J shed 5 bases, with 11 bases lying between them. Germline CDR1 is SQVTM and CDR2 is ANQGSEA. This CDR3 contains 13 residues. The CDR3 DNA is TGCAGCGTTGTCAGCGACAGGAATGAAAAACTGTTTTTT. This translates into CSVVSDRNEKLFF.

The CDR3 sequence is CASSQVLGGPGNEQFF. CDR3 DNA sequence: TGCGCCAGCAGCCAAGTCTTGGGAGGGCCTGGCAATGAGCAGTTCTTC. The chain has TRBV4-1 and TRBJ2-1; 7 bases map to TRBD2. There are 16 residues in the CDR3. CDR1 and CDR2 (germline): MGHRA, YSYEKL. V shed 1 base, J shed 6 bases, and the junction held 9 bases outside the gene matches.

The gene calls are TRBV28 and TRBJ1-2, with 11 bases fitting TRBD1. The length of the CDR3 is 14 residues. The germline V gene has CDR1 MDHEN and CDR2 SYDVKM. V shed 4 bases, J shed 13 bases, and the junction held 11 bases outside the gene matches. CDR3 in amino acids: CASSSRTGGAVLTF. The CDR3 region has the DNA TGTGCCAGCAGTTCTAGGACAGGGGGCGCAGTCCTCACCTTC.

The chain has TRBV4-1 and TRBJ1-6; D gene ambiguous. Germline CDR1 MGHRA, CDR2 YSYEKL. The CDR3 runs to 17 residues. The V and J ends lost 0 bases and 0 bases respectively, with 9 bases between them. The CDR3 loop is CASSQDGPSSYNSPLHF. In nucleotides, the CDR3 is TGCGCCAGCAGCCAAGATGGTCCTAGCTCCTATAATTCACCCCTCCACTTT.

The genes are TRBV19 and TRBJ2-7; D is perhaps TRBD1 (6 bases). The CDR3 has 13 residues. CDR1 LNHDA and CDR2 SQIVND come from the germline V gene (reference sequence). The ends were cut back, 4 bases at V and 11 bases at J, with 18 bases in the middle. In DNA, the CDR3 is TGTGCCAGTAGTACTACCCTGGACAGTGCAAAGTACTTC. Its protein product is CASSTTLDSAKYF.

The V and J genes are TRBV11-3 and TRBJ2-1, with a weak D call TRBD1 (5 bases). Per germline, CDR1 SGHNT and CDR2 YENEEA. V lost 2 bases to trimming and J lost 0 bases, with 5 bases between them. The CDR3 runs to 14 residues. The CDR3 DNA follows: TGTGCCAGCAGCTTACAGGGCTCCTACAATGAGCAGTTCTTC. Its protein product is CASSLQGSYNEQFF.